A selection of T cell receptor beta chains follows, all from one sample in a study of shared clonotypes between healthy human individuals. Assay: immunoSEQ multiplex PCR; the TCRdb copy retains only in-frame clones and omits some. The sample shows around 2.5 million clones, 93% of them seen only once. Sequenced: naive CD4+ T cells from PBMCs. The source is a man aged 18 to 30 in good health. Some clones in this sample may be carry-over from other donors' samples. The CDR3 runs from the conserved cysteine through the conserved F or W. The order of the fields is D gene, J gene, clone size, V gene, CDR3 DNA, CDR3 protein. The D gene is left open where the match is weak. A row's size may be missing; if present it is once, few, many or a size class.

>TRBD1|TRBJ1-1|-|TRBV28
TGTGCCAGCAGCCAAGGACAGGGGGCGGCCACTGAAGCTTTCTTT
CASSQGQGAATEAFF
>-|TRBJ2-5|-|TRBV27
TGTGCCAGCAGTTCACGACAGGCTAGATCCCAAGAGACCCAGTACTTC
CASSSRQARSQETQYF
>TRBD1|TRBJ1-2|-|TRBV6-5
TGTGCCAGCAGAAGAGGACAGGGGGCATATGGCTACACCTTC
CASRRGQGAYGYTF
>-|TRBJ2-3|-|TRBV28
TGTGCCAGCAGTTTCCCAGGGGTTACGCAGTATTTT
CASSFPGVTQYF
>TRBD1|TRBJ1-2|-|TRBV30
TGTGCCTGGACCCCGGACAGGGGGAACTATGGCTACACCTTC
CAWTPDRGNYGYTF
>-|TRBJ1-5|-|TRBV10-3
TGTGCCATCAGTGAGGTTCAGACTAATCAGCCCCAGCATTTT
CAISEVQTNQPQHF
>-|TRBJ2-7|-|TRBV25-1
TGTGCCAGCAGTGAGTCTGGGGCCTACGAGCAGTACTTC
CASSESGAYEQYF
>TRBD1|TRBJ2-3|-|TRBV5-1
TGCGCCAGCCGGACAGGGGTGAGCACAGATACGCAGTATTTT
CASRTGVSTDTQYF
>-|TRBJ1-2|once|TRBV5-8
TGTGCCAGCAGCTTCGGGCGTGCTTATGGCTACACCTTC
CASSFGRAYGYTF
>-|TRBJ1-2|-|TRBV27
TGTGCCAGCAGTCTCTCGGGACGGGGCTACACCTTC
CASSLSGRGYTF
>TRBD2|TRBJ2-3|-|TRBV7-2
TGTGCCAGCAGCTTCCGGACTAGTAGCGATACGCAGTATTTT
CASSFRTSSDTQYF
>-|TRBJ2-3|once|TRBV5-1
TGCGCCAGCAGCTGGGATAGCGGATCAAGCACAGATACGCAGTATTTT
CASSWDSGSSTDTQYF
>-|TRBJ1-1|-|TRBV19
TGTGCCAGTAGTATTGGGGCAGGCGAAGCTTTCTTT
CASSIGAGEAFF
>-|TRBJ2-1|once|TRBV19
TGTGCCAGTACCCCCCCGGGACCCTCCTCCTACAATGAGCAGTTCTTC
CASTPPGPSSYNEQFF
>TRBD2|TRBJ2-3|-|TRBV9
TGTGCCAGCAGCGGAAGACTAGCGGGGGGGGATACGCAGTATTTT
CASSGRLAGGDTQYF
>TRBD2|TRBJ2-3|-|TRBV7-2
TGTGCCTCTAAAGCGGGAGGGACCACAGATACGCAGTATTTT
CASKAGGTTDTQYF
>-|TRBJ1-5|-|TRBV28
TGTGCCAGCAGTTTCCCCGACCGGCAGGGGTATCAGCCCCAGCATTTT
CASSFPDRQGYQPQHF
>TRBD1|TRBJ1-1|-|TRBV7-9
TGTGCCAGCAGCTCGTGGACAGGGTCCACTGAAGCTTTCTTT
CASSSWTGSTEAFF
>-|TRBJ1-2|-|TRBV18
TGTGCCAGCTCGCCCGGGACGGTCTATGGCTACACCTTC
CASSPGTVYGYTF
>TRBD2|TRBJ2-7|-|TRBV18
TGTGCCAGCTCACCGGGAGGGAGTGGCTCCTCGGGCGGCGAGCAGTACTTC
CASSPGGSGSSGGEQYF
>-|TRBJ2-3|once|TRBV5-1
TGCGCCAGCAGCTTGGAAAACAGTACACCCACAGATACGCAGTATTTT
CASSLENSTPTDTQYF
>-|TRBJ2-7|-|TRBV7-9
TGTGCCAGCAGCTTGGGCCAGGGTGACTACGAGCAGTACTTC
CASSLGQGDYEQYF
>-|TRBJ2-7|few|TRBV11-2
TGTGCCAGCAGCCCCCGACGGACCTCCTACGAGCAGTACTTC
CASSPRRTSYEQYF
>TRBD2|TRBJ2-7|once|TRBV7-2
TGTGCCAGCAGCTTAGCTGGGACTAGCCCCTACGAGCAGTACTTC
CASSLAGTSPYEQYF
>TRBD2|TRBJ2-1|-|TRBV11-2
TGTGCCAGCAGCTTGGGGCTAGCGGACTACAATGAGCAGTTCTTC
CASSLGLADYNEQFF
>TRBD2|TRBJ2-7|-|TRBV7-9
TGTGCCAGCAGCTTAGACGGGGGGGCCGAGCAGTACTTC
CASSLDGGAEQYF
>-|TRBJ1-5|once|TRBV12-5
TGTGCTAGTGGTTTGCCCCACCGTGCGGGGAGCAATCAGCCCCAGCATTTT
CASGLPHRAGSNQPQHF